This entry lists 8 T cell receptor beta chains sequenced from one sample in a study of blood T cell repertoires in COVID-19 (dated by TCRdb to about 2020). Libraries were built with the immunoSEQ multiplex PCR assay. TCRdb provides this immuneACCESS table in a form limited to in-frame rearrangements. Some clones are lacking; in checked studies, under half of them reflect an unresolved V gene, and why the rest are absent is not known. Counted in this sample were around 63,000 clones; over 55% of them appeared once. In total, the top ten clones hold 4.8% of the sample. Material: peripheral blood. These receptor sequences come from a woman aged 70-85 years with COVID-19, enrolled during active disease.

The CDR3 DNA follows: TGTGCCAGCAGAGGGACTAGCGTCCACGAGCAGTACTTC. As protein: CASRGTSVHEQYF. The V gene is TRBV2, the J gene TRBJ2-7; 10 nucleotides line up with TRBD2. V was clipped by 6 bases and J by 5 bases; unmatched bases: 4. Per the germline V gene, CDR1 is SNHLY and CDR2 is FYNNEI. This CDR3 spans 13 amino acids.

The V call is TRBV10-3, the J call TRBJ1-4; no clear D. The CDR3 contains 13 residues. V was cut by 3 bases and J by 7 bases, with 9 bases left in between. Looked up from germline, CDR1 is ENHRY and CDR2 is SYGVKD. The CDR3 sequence: CAISESRGEKLFF. In DNA form, the CDR3 reads TGTGCCATCAGTGAAAGCAGAGGTGAAAAACTGTTTTTT.

This clone was observed a handful of times. V is TRBV27 and J is TRBJ1-6; 10 positions agree with TRBD1. CDR1 and CDR2 from the germline V gene are MNHEY and SMNVEV (reference sequence). This CDR3 has 14 amino acids. With 3 bases clipped from V and 9 bases from J, the junction kept 2 bases outside the gene matches. The CDR3 loop is CASSLDRGVSPLHF. For the CDR3, the DNA is TGTGCCAGCAGTTTGGACAGGGGGGTTTCACCCCTCCACTTT.

The chain is built from TRBV18 and TRBJ2-5, with 7 bases that match TRBD1. The CDR3 is 15 amino acids. Trimming removed 3 bases from V and 5 bases from J; junction bases left unmatched: 9. CDR1 is KGHSH and CDR2 is LQKENI in the germline V gene. The CDR3 DNA sequence: TGTGCCAGCTCACCGCCGACAGGGATGTTTGAGACCCAGTACTTC. Translation: CASSPPTGMFETQYF. The full variable domain, with the rest looked up from reference TRBV18 and TRBJ2-5, is NAGVMQNPRHLVRRRGQEARLRCSPMKGHSHVYWYRQLPEEGLKFMVYLQKENIIDESGMPKERFSAEFPKEGPSILRIQQVVRGDSAAYFCASSPPTGMFETQYFGPGTRLLVL.

This chain connects TRBV7-8 to TRBJ1-1; tentatively, D is TRBD1 (5 bases). This CDR3 contains 15 residues. V was pared by 3 bases and J by 3 bases, with 14 bases between. Germline V gene lookup returns CDR1 SGHVS and CDR2 FQNEAQ. For the CDR3, the DNA is TGTGCCAGCAGCTTGGCTTCAAGGGGTTACACTGAAGCTTTCTTT. It encodes CASSLASRGYTEAFF.

The CDR3 DNA sequence: TGTGCCAGCATCTTCTCCGGACTAAGGGGCACTGAAGCTTTCTTT. It specifies CASIFSGLRGTEAFF. The rearrangement links TRBV5-4 to TRBJ1-1; tentatively, D is TRBD1 (5 bases). Trimming left V 6 bases short and J 4 bases short, with 19 bases between. This CDR3 is built from 15 residues. The germline V gene has CDR1 SGHNT and CDR2 YYREEE (reference sequence).

V usage is TRBV19 and J usage is TRBJ1-6; 8 positions match TRBD1. Germline lookup yields CDR1 LNHDA and CDR2 SQIVND (reference sequence). J lost 3 bases, V lost 7 bases, and 2 bases had no gene match. The CDR3 loop spans 14 amino acids. The CDR3 sequence: CASMDRDYNSPLHF. The CDR3 DNA is TGTGCCAGTATGGACAGGGACTATAATTCACCCCTCCACTTT.

V and J are TRBV7-2 and TRBJ2-3, with D possibly TRBD2 on 6 matching bases. The V end was cut by 4 bases, the J end by 2 bases, with 16 bases between. Germline CDR1 is SGHTA and CDR2 is FQGNSA. The CDR3 consists of 16 residues. The CDR3 sequence: CASSSEELAYTDTQYF. CDR3 nucleotides: TGTGCCAGCAGCTCGGAAGAACTAGCTTACACAGATACGCAGTATTTT.